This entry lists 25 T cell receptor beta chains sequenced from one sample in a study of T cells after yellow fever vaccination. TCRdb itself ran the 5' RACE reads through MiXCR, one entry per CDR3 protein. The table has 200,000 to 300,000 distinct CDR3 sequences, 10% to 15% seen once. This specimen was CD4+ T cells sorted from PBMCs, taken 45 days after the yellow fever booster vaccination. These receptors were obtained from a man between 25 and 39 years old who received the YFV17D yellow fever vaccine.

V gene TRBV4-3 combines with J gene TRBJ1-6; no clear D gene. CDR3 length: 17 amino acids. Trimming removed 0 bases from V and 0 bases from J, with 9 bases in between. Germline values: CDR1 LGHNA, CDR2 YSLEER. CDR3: CASSQEGGRSYNSPLHF. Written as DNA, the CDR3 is TGCGCCAGCAGCCAAGAGGGCGGGCGCTCCTATAATTCACCCCTCCACTTT.

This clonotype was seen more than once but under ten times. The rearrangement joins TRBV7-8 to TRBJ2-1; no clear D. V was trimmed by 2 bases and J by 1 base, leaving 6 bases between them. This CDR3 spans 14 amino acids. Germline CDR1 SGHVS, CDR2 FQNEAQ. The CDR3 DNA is TGTGCCAGCAGCTTATTGGTTTCCTACAATGAGCAGTTCTTC. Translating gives CASSLLVSYNEQFF.

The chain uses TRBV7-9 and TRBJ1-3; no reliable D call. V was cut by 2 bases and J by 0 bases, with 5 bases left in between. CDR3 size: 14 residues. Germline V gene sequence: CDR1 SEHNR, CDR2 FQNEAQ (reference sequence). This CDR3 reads CASSLTVSGNTIYF. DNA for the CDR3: TGTGCCAGCAGCTTAACTGTCTCTGGAAACACCATATATTTT.

CDR3 amino acids: CASSSGTSGRLVEQYF. The CDR3 region has the DNA TGTGCCAGCTCATCCGGGACTAGCGGGAGATTGGTCGAGCAGTACTTC. The chain links TRBV18 to TRBJ2-7; 14 nucleotides line up with TRBD2. This CDR3 spans 16 amino acids. Per the germline V gene, CDR1 is KGHSH and CDR2 is LQKENI. V shed 5 bases and J 6 bases; nucleotides not matched to a gene: 9.

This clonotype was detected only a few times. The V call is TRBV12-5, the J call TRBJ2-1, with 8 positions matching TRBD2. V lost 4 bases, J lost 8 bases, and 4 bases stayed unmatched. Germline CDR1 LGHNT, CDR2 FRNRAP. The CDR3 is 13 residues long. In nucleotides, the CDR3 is TGTGCTAGTGGTTCTGGACTAGCCTATGAGCAGTTCTTC. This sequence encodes CASGSGLAYEQFF.

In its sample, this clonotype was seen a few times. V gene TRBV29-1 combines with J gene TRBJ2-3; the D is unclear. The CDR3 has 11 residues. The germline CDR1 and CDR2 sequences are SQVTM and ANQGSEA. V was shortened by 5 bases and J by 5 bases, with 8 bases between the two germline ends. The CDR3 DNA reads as TGCAGCGTTTTGATCGGAGATACGCAGTATTTT. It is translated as CSVLIGDTQYF.

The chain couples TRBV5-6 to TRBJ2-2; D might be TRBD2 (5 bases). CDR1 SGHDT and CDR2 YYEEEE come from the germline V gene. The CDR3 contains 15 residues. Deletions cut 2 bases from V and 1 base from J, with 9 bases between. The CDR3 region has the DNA TGTGCCAGCAGCTTTCGACGGGGGAACACCGGGGAGCTGTTTTTT. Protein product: CASSFRRGNTGELFF.

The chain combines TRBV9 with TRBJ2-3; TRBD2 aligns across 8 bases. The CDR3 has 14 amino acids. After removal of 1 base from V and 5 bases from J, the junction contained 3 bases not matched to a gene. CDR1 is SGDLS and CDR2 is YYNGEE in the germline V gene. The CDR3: CASSVSSGIDTQYF. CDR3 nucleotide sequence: TGTGCCAGCAGCGTAAGTAGCGGGATAGATACGCAGTATTTT.

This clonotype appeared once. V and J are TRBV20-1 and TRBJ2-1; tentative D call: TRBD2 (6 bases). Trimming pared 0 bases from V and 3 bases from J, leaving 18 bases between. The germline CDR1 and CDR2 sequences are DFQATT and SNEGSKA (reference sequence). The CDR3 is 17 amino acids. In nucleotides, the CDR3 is TGCAGTGCTAGAGATCCGAGTGGTAGCGGACACTACAATGAGCAGTTCTTC. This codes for CSARDPSGSGHYNEQFF.

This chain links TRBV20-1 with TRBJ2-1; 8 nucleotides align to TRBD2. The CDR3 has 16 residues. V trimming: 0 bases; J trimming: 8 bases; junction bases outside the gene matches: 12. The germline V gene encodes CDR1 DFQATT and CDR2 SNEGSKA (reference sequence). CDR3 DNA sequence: TGCAGTGCTAGAGACCTAGCGGGTATAGTTTGGGATGAGCAGTTCTTC. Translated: CSARDLAGIVWDEQFF.

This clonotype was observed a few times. CDR3 nucleotide sequence: TGCGCCAGCAGCTTGGCGCCCGCGGGATCATCCCGCGAGCAGTACTTC. Translation: CASSLAPAGSSREQYF. The V gene is TRBV5-1, the J gene TRBJ2-7, with D possibly matching TRBD2 (6 bases). The CDR3 consists of 16 residues. Germline V CDR1 and CDR2: SGHRS, YFSETQ. Trimming left V 0 bases short and J 6 bases short, with 19 bases between.

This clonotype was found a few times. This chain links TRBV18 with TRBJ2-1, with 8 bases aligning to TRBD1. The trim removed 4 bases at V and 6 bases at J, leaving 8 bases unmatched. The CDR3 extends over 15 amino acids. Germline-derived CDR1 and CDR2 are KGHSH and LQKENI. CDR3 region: CASSLPGTGFNEQFF. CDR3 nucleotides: TGTGCCAGCTCACTCCCCGGGACAGGTTTCAATGAGCAGTTCTTC. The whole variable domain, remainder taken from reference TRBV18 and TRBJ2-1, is NAGVMQNPRHLVRRRGQEARLRCSPMKGHSHVYWYRQLPEEGLKFMVYLQKENIIDESGMPKERFSAEFPKEGPSILRIQQVVRGDSAAYFCASSLPGTGFNEQFFGPGTRLTVL.

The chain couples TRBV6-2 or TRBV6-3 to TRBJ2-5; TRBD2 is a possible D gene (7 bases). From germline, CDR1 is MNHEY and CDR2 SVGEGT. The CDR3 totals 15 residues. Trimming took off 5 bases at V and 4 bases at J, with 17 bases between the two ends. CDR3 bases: TGTGCCAGCAGTCGGGGGGCGAGAGTCGGAGAGACCCAGTACTTC. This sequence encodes CASSRGARVGETQYF.

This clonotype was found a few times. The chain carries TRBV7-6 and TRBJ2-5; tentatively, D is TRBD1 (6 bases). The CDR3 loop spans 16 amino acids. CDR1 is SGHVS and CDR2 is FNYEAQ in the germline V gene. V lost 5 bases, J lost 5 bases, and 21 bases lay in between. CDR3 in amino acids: CASSPPGTGFFETQYF. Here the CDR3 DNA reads TGTGCCAGCAGCCCCCCCGGAACAGGGTTTTTTGAGACCCAGTACTTC.

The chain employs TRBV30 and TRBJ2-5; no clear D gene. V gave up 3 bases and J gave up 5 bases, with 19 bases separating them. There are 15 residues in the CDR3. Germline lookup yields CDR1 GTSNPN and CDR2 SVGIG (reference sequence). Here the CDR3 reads CAWRDQTGSWETQYF. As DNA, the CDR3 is TGTGCCTGGAGGGATCAGACTGGATCGTGGGAGACCCAGTACTTC.

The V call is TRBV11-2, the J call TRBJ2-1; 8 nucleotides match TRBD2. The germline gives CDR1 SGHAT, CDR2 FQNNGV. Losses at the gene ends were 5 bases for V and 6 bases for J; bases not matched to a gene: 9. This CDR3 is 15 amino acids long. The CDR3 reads CASSRSGSRGNEQFF. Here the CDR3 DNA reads TGTGCCAGCAGCAGAAGCGGGAGTCGGGGCAATGAGCAGTTCTTC.

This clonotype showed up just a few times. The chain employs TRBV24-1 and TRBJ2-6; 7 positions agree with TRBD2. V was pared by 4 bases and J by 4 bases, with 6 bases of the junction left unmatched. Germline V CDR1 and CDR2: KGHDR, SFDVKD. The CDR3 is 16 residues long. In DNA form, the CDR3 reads TGTGCCACCAGTGAGGGAGGGGTGTACGGGGCCAACGTCCTGACTTTC. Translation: CATSEGGVYGANVLTF.

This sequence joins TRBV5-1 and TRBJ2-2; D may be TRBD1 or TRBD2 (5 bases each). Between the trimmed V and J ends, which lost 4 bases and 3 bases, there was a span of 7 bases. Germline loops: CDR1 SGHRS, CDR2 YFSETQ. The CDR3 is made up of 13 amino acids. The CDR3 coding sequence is TGCGCCAGCAGCCGGGACGACACCGGGGAGCTGTTTTTT. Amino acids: CASSRDDTGELFF.

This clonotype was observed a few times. CDR3 bases: TGTGCCAGCAGCAGGGAGGGGAGCACAGATACGCAGTATTTT. Residues: CASSREGSTDTQYF. The chain recombines TRBV21-1 with TRBJ2-3; the table's D call TRBD2 went unverified against the DNA. TRBV21-1 is termed a pseudogene. There are 14 residues in the CDR3.

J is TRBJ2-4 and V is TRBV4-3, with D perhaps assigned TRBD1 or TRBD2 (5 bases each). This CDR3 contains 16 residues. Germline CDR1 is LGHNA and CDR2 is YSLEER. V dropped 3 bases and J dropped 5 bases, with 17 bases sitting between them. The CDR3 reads CASSQVPIGTQNIQYF. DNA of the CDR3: TGCGCCAGCAGCCAGGTTCCTATAGGGACGCAAAACATTCAGTACTTC.

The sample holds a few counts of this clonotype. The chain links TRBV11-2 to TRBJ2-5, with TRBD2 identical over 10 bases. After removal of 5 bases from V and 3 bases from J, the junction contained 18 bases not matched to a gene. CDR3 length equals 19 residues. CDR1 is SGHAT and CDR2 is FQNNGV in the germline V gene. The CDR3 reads CASSPHAVAGTSEEETQYF. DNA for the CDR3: TGTGCCAGCAGCCCCCACGCGGTAGCGGGGACTAGCGAGGAAGAGACCCAGTACTTC.

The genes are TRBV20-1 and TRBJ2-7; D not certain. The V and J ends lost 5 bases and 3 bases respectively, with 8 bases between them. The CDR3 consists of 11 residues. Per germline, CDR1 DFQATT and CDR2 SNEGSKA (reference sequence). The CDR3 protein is CSAPSSYEQYF. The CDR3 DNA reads TGCAGTGCTCCGTCCAGCTACGAGCAGTACTTC.

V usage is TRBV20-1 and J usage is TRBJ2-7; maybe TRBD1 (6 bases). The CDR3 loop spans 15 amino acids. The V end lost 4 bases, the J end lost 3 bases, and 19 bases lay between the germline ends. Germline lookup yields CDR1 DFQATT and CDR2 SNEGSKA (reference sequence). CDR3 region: CSAKGPGHLYYEQYF. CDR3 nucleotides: TGCAGTGCTAAAGGACCGGGACATTTATACTACGAGCAGTACTTC.

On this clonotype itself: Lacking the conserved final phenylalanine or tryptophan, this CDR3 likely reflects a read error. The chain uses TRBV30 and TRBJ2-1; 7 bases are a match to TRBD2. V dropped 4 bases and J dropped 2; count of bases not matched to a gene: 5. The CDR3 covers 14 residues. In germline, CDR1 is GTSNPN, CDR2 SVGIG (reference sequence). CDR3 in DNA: TGTGCCTGGACGGCGGGAGCACCCTACAATGAGCAGTTCTTA. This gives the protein CAWTAGAPYNEQFL.

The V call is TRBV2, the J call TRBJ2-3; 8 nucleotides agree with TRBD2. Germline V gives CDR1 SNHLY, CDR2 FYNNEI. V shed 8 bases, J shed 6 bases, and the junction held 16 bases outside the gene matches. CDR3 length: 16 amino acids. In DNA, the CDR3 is TGTGCCAGCCGCATGACGACTAGCGCTGCGACGGATACGCAGTATTTT. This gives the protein CASRMTTSAATDTQYF.